What follows are 27 T cell receptor beta chains derived from one specimen sequenced in a study of CD8 T cells in Susac syndrome. Roughly 0.45 to 1 ug RNA was reverse transcribed with random hexamers. TCRdb reanalysed the immunoSEQ multiplex PCR reads using MiXCR and keeps one entry per CDR3 protein. The sample lists about 130,000 distinct CDR3 sequences, just under 95% occurring once. Material for sequencing was CD8+ T cells from PBMCs. These receptors originate from a human donor with Susac syndrome.

This chain joins TRBV9 and TRBJ2-3; TRBD1 matches 7 bases. Trimming cost V 0 bases and J 1 base; bases outside gene matches: 2. The CDR3 consists of 15 residues. Germline V gene sequence: CDR1 SGDLS, CDR2 YYNGEE. CDR3 sequence: CASSVGDSGTDTQYF. CDR3 nucleotide sequence: TGTGCCAGCAGCGTAGGGGACAGTGGCACAGATACGCAGTATTTT.

DNA of the CDR3: TGCGCCAGCAGCGGCCCCTACGAGCAGTACTTC. Residues: CASSGPYEQYF. The chain carries TRBV5-1 and TRBJ2-7; D is uncertain. The CDR3 spans 11 residues. The germline CDR1 and CDR2 sequences are SGHRS and YFSETQ. Trimming cost V 4 bases and J 2 bases, with 4 bases left between them.

The chain employs TRBV6-5 and TRBJ2-7; no definite D call. V dropped 2 bases and J dropped 3 bases, with 20 bases sitting between them. This CDR3 spans 17 amino acids. The germline gives CDR1 MNHEY, CDR2 SVGAGI. CDR3 bases: TGTGCCAGCAGTTACCCCACAGTCACCAAGACCAACTACGAGCAGTACTTC. Amino acid sequence: CASSYPTVTKTNYEQYF.

V is TRBV5-1 and J is TRBJ2-5; D not resolved. V was shortened by 0 bases and J by 0 bases, with 12 bases between the two germline ends. Germline-derived CDR1 and CDR2 are SGHRS and YFSETQ. The CDR3 extends over 16 amino acids. CDR3 in DNA: TGCGCCAGCAGCTTGGTAGGCAGCATAGACCAAGAGACCCAGTACTTC. It codes for CASSLVGSIDQETQYF.

The chain uses TRBV7-8 and TRBJ2-1; D is perhaps TRBD1 or TRBD2 (5 bases each). This CDR3 comprises 14 residues. Germline assignment: CDR1 SGHVS and CDR2 FQNEAQ. V was cut by 8 bases and J by 4 bases, with 15 bases left in between. CDR3: CASGTPSRYNEQFF. The CDR3 DNA reads as TGTGCCAGCGGGACGCCCTCGAGGTACAATGAGCAGTTCTTC.

CDR3 coding DNA: TGCGCCAGCAGCCTCCCCCTTGAGTCGGAGGCAGCTTTCTTT. Residues: CASSLPLESEAAFF. V is TRBV4-1 and J is TRBJ1-1, with D hard to call. The germline V gene has CDR1 MGHRA and CDR2 YSYEKL. V lost 4 bases, J lost 10 bases, and 19 bases lay in between. This CDR3 is built from 14 residues.

The chain joins TRBV29-1 to TRBJ1-2, with D maybe TRBD1 (5 bases). Germline assignment: CDR1 SQVTM and CDR2 ANQGSEA. This CDR3 is built from 15 residues. Trimming removed 4 bases from V and 8 bases from J, with 23 bases in between. CDR3 sequence: CSVVTDEGRVNGYTF. The CDR3 nucleotides are TGCAGCGTTGTTACGGACGAGGGCAGGGTTAACGGCTACACCTTC.

The chain joins TRBV10-3 to TRBJ2-5, with D possibly matching TRBD1 (6 bases). This CDR3 comprises 13 residues. Deletions cut 6 bases from V and 2 bases from J, with 10 bases between. Germline-derived CDR1 and CDR2 are ENHRY and SYGVKD. The CDR3 protein is CAIRPDRQETQYF. In DNA, the CDR3 is TGTGCCATCAGACCCGACAGGCAAGAGACCCAGTACTTC.

The rearrangement links TRBV5-6 to TRBJ2-3, with D possibly matching TRBD1 (6 bases). The V end was cut by 0 bases, the J end by 2 bases, with 16 bases between. From germline, CDR1 is SGHDT and CDR2 YYEEEE. CDR3 length: 17 residues. In DNA form, the CDR3 reads TGTGCCAGCAGCTTGGTAGTGGGTCAGGGGCCCACAGATACGCAGTATTTT. Its translation: CASSLVVGQGPTDTQYF.

The chain links TRBV9 to TRBJ1-1; D remains unclear. The CDR3 loop spans 14 amino acids. Trimming took 0 bases from V and 0 from J, leaving 6 bases between them. CDR1 and CDR2 from the germline V gene are SGDLS and YYNGEE. The CDR3 region has the DNA TGTGCCAGCAGCGTAGAAGGACTGAACACTGAAGCTTTCTTT. Translation gives CASSVEGLNTEAFF.

The chain combines TRBV15 with TRBJ2-2; 9 positions match TRBD1. The CDR3 spans 17 residues. The J segment lost 1 base and the V segment lost 5 bases, leaving 8 bases of the junction unmatched. Germline V CDR1 and CDR2: LNHNV, YYDKDF (reference sequence). The CDR3 DNA reads as TGTGCCACCAGCGGAGGTCCGGGACAGGGGAACACCGGGGAGCTGTTTTTT. Its translation: CATSGGPGQGNTGELFF.

The rearrangement links TRBV20-1 to TRBJ2-1, with D perhaps matching TRBD2 (6 bases). V lost 1 base and J 9 bases, leaving 19 bases between the germline ends. CDR1 is DFQATT and CDR2 is SNEGSKA in the germline V gene (reference sequence). The CDR3 loop spans 15 amino acids. The CDR3 here is CSARGGESPSREQFF. In DNA form, the CDR3 reads TGCAGTGCTAGAGGGGGGGAGTCTCCGAGCCGTGAGCAGTTCTTC.

The V gene is TRBV27, the J gene TRBJ2-7; 8 nucleotides line up with TRBD1. The CDR3 spans 16 residues. Germline V gene sequence: CDR1 MNHEY, CDR2 SMNVEV (reference sequence). Unmatched junction bases numbered 12, after V lost 5 bases and J lost 3 bases. The CDR3 nucleotides are TGTGCCAGCAGTCCTCGGCGGACAGGGAGAGGCTACGAGCAGTACTTC. Amino acid sequence: CASSPRRTGRGYEQYF.

The rearrangement uses TRBV29-1 and TRBJ2-7; possible D gene TRBD2, 6 bases. Germline V gene data show CDR1 as SQVTM and CDR2 as ANQGSEA. The length of the CDR3 is 11 residues. V lost 7 bases and J 7 bases, leaving 14 bases between the germline ends. Written as DNA, the CDR3 is TGCAGCGCCGAGGAGGGTCCAGAGCAGTACTTC. Translated, it gives CSAEEGPEQYF.

The genes are TRBV7-9 and TRBJ2-1; D unresolved. Trimming stripped 4 bases from V and 8 bases from J, with 15 bases between. Germline assignment: CDR1 SEHNR and CDR2 FQNEAQ (reference sequence). The CDR3 runs 14 residues. In DNA, the CDR3 is TGTGCCAGCAGCTCCGGTGCCGTCTTCCATGAGCAGTTCTTC. The encoded protein is CASSSGAVFHEQFF.

This clonotype was seen just once. CDR3 sequence: CASSQQGQANTEAFF. The CDR3 nucleotides are TGCGCCAGCAGCCAACAGGGACAGGCGAACACTGAAGCTTTCTTT. The chain has TRBV4-1 and TRBJ1-1; TRBD1 matches 8 bases. Unmatched junction bases numbered 3, after V lost 2 bases and J lost 1 base. The CDR3 has 15 amino acids. Germline V CDR1 and CDR2: MGHRA, YSYEKL.

The V and J genes are TRBV5-6 and TRBJ2-7; D remains unclear. Trimming cost V 4 bases and J 5 bases, with 10 bases left between them. The V gene's germline CDR1 is SGHDT and CDR2 YYEEEE. This CDR3 has 12 amino acids. CDR3 coding DNA: TGTGCCAGCAGCGTTCGGAGCCACGAGCAGTACTTC. Translated: CASSVRSHEQYF.

The chain is built from TRBV7-3 and TRBJ2-6; D remains unclear. V gave up 6 bases and J gave up 2 bases, with 11 bases separating them. Germline CDR1 reads SGHTA; CDR2 reads FQGTGA. This CDR3 spans 15 amino acids. For the CDR3, the DNA is TGTGCCAGCAGTCTCCTAGATGCTGGGGCCAACGTCCTGACTTTC. This translates into CASSLLDAGANVLTF.

This clonotype came up once. The chain links TRBV15 to TRBJ2-7; D remains unclear. Germline CDR1 reads LNHNV; CDR2 reads YYDKDF (reference sequence). The CDR3 is 13 residues long. V was pared by 4 bases and J by 6 bases, with 13 bases between. CDR3 DNA: TGTGCCACCAGCAAGACTCGCGTGGTCGAGCAGTACTTC. Its protein product is CATSKTRVVEQYF.

In nucleotides, the CDR3 is TGTGCCAGCAGCGCTATCCCGGGGGGCGCCTACAATGAGCAGTTCTTC. This translates into CASSAIPGGAYNEQFF. This sequence joins TRBV7-2 and TRBJ2-1, with D perhaps TRBD2 (7 bases). This CDR3 has 16 residues. V was shortened by 5 bases and J by 2 bases, with 16 bases between the two germline ends. CDR1 and CDR2 from the germline V gene are SGHTA and FQGNSA.

In DNA form, the CDR3 reads TGTGCCAGCAGATATAGGCTGCAGGCTAATGAAAAACTGTTTTTT. Encoded protein: CASRYRLQANEKLFF. The rearrangement links TRBV7-8 to TRBJ1-4; D gene uncertain. Trimming took off 6 bases at V and 3 bases at J, with 14 bases between the two ends. This CDR3 region has 15 residues. Germline V CDR1 and CDR2: SGHVS, FQNEAQ.

The genes are TRBV29-1 and TRBJ2-5; D is unresolved. V was clipped by 1 base and J by 3 bases, with 6 bases between them. Germline V gene sequence: CDR1 SQVTM, CDR2 ANQGSEA. The CDR3 consists of 12 residues. Here the CDR3 DNA reads TGCAGCGTTGAAGGGGCGGAAGAGACCCAGTACTTC. It specifies CSVEGAEETQYF.

V gene TRBV7-9 combines with J gene TRBJ2-2; 10 nucleotides line up with TRBD2. The CDR3 totals 15 residues. Germline V lookup: CDR1 SEHNR, CDR2 FQNEAQ (reference sequence). Unmatched junction bases numbered 7, after V lost 5 bases and J lost 7 bases. The CDR3 sequence is CASSEWTSGSGELFF. CDR3 sequence (DNA): TGTGCCAGCAGCGAGTGGACTAGCGGAAGCGGGGAGCTGTTTTTT. Complete variable domain (other parts from reference TRBV7-9 and TRBJ2-2): DTGVSQNPRHKITKRGQNVTFRCDPISEHNRLYWYRQTLGQGPEFLTYFQNEAQLEKSRLLSDRFSAERPKGSFSTLEIQRTEQGDSAMYLCASSEWTSGSGELFFGEGSRLTVL.

The chain has TRBV5-1 and TRBJ1-1, with no clear D. Trimming took 0 bases from V and 0 from J, leaving 6 bases between them. Germline lookup yields CDR1 SGHRS and CDR2 YFSETQ. There are 14 residues in the CDR3. CDR3 DNA: TGCGCCAGCAGCTTGGGTATACTGAACACTGAAGCTTTCTTT. Translating it yields CASSLGILNTEAFF.

This sequence joins TRBV12-3 or TRBV12-4 and TRBJ2-7; TRBD2 matches 13 bases. The CDR3 loop spans 16 amino acids. V was clipped by 0 bases and J by 5 bases; unmatched bases: 4. DNA of the CDR3: TGTGCCAGCAGTTTAGCTGGACTAGCGGGAGACAACGAGCAGTACTTC. Its protein product is CASSLAGLAGDNEQYF.

This clonotype was observed a few times. The chain recombines TRBV5-1 with TRBJ2-1; TRBD2 aligns across 9 bases. V was clipped by 2 bases and J by 3 bases; unmatched bases: 3. The length of the CDR3 is 15 residues. CDR1 SGHRS and CDR2 YFSETQ come from the germline V gene. CDR3 sequence reads: CASSLAGGDYNEQFF. The CDR3 DNA follows: TGCGCCAGCAGCTTAGCGGGAGGTGACTACAATGAGCAGTTCTTC.

The rearrangement joins TRBV7-8 to TRBJ2-1; tentative D call: TRBD2 (6 bases). Germline V CDR1 and CDR2: SGHVS, FQNEAQ. The V end lost 6 bases, the J end lost 5 bases, and 17 bases lay between the germline ends. The CDR3 is 15 amino acids. CDR3 coding DNA: TGTGCCAGCAGGGTGATAGCGGAGAGGGACAATGAGCAGTTCTTC. It is translated as CASRVIAERDNEQFF. Full variable domain (rest looked up from reference TRBV7-8 and TRBJ2-1): GAGVSQSPRYKVAKRGQDVALRCDPISGHVSLFWYQQALGQGPEFLTYFQNEAQLDKSGLPSDRFFAERPEGSVSTLKIQRTQQEDSAVYLCASRVIAERDNEQFFGPGTRLTVL.